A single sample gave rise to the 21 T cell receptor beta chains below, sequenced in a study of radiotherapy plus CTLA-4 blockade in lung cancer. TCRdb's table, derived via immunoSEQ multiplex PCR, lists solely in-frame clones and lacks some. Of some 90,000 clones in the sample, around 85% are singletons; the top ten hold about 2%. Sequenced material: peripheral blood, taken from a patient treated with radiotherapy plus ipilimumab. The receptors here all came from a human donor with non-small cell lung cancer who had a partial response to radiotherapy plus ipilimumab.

CDR3 amino acids: CASSDIAGDTQYF. CDR3 coding DNA: TGTGCCAGTAGTGACATCGCGGGAGATACGCAGTATTTT. This chain uses TRBV19 with TRBJ2-3; a weak D match, TRBD2 (5 bases). Germline CDR1 reads LNHDA; CDR2 reads SQIVND (reference sequence). There are 13 residues in the CDR3. V lost 5 bases and J 5 bases, leaving 11 bases between the germline ends. Drawing the rest from reference TRBV19 and TRBJ2-3, the complete variable domain is DGGITQSPKYLFRKEGQNVTLSCEQNLNHDAMYWYRQDPGQGLRLIYYSQIVNDFQKGDIAEGYSVSREKKESFPLTVTSAQKNPTAFYLCASSDIAGDTQYFGPGTRLTVL.

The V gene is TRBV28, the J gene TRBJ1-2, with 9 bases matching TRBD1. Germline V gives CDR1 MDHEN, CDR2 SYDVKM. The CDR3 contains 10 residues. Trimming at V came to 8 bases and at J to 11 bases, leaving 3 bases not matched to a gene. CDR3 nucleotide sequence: TGTGCCAGCCTGGACAGGGGTTACACCTTC. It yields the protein CASLDRGYTF.

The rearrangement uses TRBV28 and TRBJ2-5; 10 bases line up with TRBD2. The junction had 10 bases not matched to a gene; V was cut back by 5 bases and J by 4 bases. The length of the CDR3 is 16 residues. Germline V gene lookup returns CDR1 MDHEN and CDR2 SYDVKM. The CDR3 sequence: CASSPSGRFAGETQYF. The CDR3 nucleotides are TGTGCCAGCAGTCCTAGCGGGAGATTTGCGGGAGAGACCCAGTACTTC.

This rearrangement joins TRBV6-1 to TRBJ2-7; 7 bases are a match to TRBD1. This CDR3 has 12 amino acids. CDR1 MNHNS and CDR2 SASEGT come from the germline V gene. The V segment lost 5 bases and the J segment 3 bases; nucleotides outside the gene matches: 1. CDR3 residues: CASSRQGYEQYV. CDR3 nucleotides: TGTGCCAGCAGTAGACAGGGCTACGAGCAGTACGTC.

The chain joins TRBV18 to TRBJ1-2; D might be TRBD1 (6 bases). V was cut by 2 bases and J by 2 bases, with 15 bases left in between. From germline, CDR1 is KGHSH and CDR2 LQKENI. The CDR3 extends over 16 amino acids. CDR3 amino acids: CASSPTATGANYGYTF. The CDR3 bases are TGTGCCAGCTCACCAACGGCGACAGGAGCAAACTATGGCTACACCTTC.

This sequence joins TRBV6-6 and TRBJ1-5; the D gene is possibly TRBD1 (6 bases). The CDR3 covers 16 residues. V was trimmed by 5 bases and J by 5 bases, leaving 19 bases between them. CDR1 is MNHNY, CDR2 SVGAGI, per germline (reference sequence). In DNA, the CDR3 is TGTGCCAGCAGTCTCCAGGGGCCCCCAATAGATCAGCCCCAGCATTTT. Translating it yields CASSLQGPPIDQPQHF.

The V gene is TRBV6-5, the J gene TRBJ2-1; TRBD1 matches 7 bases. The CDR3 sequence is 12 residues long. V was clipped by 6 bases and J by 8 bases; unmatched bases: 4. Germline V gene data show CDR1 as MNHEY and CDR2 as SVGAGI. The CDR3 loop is CASSRQGHEQFF. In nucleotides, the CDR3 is TGTGCCAGCAGCCGACAGGGTCATGAGCAGTTCTTC.

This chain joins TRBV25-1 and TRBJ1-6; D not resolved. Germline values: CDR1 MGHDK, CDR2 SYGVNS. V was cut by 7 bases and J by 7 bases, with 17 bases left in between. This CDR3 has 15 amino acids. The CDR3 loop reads CASTGSYQPNSPLHF. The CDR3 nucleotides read TGTGCCAGCACCGGGTCATATCAGCCGAATTCACCCCTCCACTTT.

CDR3 region: CASSAGDGYQPQHF. The CDR3 nucleotides are TGTGCCAGCAGCGCGGGTGATGGGTATCAGCCCCAGCATTTT. The chain has TRBV9 and TRBJ1-5; D not resolved. The V gene lost 3 bases and the J gene lost 5 bases, with 12 bases spanning the gap. This CDR3 spans 14 amino acids. In germline, CDR1 is SGDLS, CDR2 YYNGEE.

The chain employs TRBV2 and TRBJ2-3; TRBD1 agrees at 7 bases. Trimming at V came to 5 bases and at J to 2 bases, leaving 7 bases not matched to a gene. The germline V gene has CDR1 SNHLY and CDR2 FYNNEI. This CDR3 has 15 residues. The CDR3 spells CASSSRQGFTDTQYF. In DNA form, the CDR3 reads TGTGCCAGCAGTAGTCGACAGGGCTTCACAGATACGCAGTATTTT.

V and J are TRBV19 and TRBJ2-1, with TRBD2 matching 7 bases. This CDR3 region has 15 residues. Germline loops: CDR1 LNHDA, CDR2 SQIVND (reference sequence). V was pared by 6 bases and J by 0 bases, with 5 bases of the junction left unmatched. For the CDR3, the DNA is TGTGCCAGTAGAGGAGCGGGAACCTCCTACAATGAGCAGTTCTTC. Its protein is CASRGAGTSYNEQFF.

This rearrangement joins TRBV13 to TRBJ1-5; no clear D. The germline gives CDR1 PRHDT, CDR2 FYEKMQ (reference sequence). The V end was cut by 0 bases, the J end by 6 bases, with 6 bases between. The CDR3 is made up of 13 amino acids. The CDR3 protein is CASSLGRVQPQHF. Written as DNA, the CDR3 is TGTGCCAGCAGCTTAGGGAGGGTTCAGCCCCAGCATTTT. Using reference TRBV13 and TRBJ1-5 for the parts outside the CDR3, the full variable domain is AAGVIQSPRHLIKEKRETATLKCYPIPRHDTVYWYQQGPGQDPQFLISFYEKMQSDKGSIPDRFSAQQFSDYHSELNMSSLELGDSALYFCASSLGRVQPQHFGDGTRLSIL.

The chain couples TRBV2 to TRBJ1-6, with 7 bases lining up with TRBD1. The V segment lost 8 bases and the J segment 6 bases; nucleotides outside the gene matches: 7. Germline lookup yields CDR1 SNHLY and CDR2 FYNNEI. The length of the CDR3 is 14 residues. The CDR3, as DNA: TGTGCCAGCCTAAGGGACAGCTTTAATTCACCCCTCCACTTT. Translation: CASLRDSFNSPLHF. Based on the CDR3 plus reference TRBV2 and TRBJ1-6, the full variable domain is EPEVTQTPSHQVTQMGQEVILRCVPISNHLYFYWYRQILGQKVEFLVSFYNNEISEKSEIFDDQFSVERPDGSNFTLKIRSTKLEDSAMYFCASLRDSFNSPLHFGNGTRLTVT.

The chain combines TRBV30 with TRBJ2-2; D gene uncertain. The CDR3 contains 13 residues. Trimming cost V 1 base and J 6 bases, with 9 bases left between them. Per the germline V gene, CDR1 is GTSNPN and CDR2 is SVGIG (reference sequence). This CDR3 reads CAWSALLAGELFF. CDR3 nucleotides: TGTGCCTGGAGTGCCTTACTGGCCGGGGAGCTGTTTTTT.

CDR3 nucleotides: TGTGCCAGCAGCCAGAAGGGTGGACTCTGGGAGACCCAGTACTTC. Its translation: CASSQKGGLWETQYF. V gene TRBV14 combines with J gene TRBJ2-5; D perhaps matches TRBD2 (5 bases). This CDR3 region has 15 residues. Germline V lookup: CDR1 SGHDN, CDR2 FVKESK. Trimming removed 3 bases at V and 5 bases at J, with 16 bases between. Variable domain in full (rest from reference TRBV14 and TRBJ2-5): EAGVTQFPSHSVIEKGQTVTLRCDPISGHDNLYWYRRVMGKEIKFLLHFVKESKQDESGMPNNRFLAERTGGTYSTLKVQPAELEDSGVYFCASSQKGGLWETQYFGPGTRLLVL.

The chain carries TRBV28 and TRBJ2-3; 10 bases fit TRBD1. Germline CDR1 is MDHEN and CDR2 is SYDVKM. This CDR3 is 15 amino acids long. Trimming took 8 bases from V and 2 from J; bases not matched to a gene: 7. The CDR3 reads CASGGTGANTDTQYF. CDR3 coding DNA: TGTGCCAGCGGCGGGACAGGGGCTAACACAGATACGCAGTATTTT. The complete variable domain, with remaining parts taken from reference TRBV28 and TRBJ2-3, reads DVKVTQSSRYLVKRTGEKVFLECVQDMDHENMFWYRQDPGLGLRLIYFSYDVKMKEKGDIPEGYSVSREKKERFSLILESASTNQTSMYLCASGGTGANTDTQYFGPGTRLTVL.

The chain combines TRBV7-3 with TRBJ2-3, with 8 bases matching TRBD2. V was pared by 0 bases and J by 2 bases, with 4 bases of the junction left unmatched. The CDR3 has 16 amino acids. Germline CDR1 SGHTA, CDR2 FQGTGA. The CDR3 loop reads CASSLTAGVYTDTQYF. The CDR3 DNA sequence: TGTGCCAGCAGCTTAACAGCGGGGGTATACACAGATACGCAGTATTTT.

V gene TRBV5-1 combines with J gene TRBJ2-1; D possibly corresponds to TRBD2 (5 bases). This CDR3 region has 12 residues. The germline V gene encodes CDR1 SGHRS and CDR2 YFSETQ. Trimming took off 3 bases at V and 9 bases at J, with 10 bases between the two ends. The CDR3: CASSYSESEQFF. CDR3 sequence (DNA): TGCGCCAGCAGCTATAGCGAAAGTGAGCAGTTCTTC.

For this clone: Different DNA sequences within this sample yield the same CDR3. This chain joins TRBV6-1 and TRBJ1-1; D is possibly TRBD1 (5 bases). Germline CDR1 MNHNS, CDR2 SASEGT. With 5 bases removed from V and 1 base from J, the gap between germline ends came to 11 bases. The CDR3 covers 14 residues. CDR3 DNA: TGTGCCAGCAGTCGAAGCGGGGGGAACACTGAAGCTTTCTTT. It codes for CASSRSGGNTEAFF.

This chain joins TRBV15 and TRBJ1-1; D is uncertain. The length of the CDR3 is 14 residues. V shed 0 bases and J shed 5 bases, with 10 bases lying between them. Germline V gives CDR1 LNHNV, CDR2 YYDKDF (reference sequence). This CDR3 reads CATSRDSAGTEAFF. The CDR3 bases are TGTGCCACCAGCAGAGATTCAGCGGGAACTGAAGCTTTCTTT.

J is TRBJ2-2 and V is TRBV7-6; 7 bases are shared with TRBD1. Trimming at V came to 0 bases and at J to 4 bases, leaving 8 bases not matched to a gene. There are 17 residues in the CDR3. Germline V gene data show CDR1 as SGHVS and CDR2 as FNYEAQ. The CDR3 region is CASSLAPTGKGTGELFF. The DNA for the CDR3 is TGTGCCAGCAGCTTAGCGCCGACAGGGAAGGGCACCGGGGAGCTGTTTTTT.